The 24 T cell receptor delta chains given below trace back to one sample, sequenced in a study of γδ T cells in repeated Plasmodium falciparum infection. Bulk repertoires came from Vgamma9/Vdelta2+ or Vdelta2-negative gammadelta T cells flow-sorted from PBMC. TCRdb fed the multiplex PCR reads to CATT. The sample lists tens of thousands of delta-chain clones, roughly 2% occurring once. The sequenced sample consisted of gamma-delta T cells from blood. These receptors originate from a pool of human donors (malaria-infected and uninfected, not separated).

This clone turned up a few times. TCRdb attributes to this sequence the protein of a much larger clone, which differs from the DNA translation at residue 10; a read error is likely, and the protein displayed is translated from the DNA. V gene TRDV2 combines with J gene TRDJ1; maybe TRDD2 (5 bases). The J gene, absent from TCRdb, was called here by matching the DNA to germline. The CDR3 totals 20 residues. Germline lookup yields CDR1 GEAIGNYY and CDR2 EKD. With 3 bases removed from V and 0 bases from J, the gap between germline ends came to 28 bases. The CDR3: CACDSVAVRRASLYTDKLIF. CDR3 coding DNA: TGTGCCTGTGACTCGGTCGCCGTTCGGAGGGCTTCCCTGTACACCGATAAACTCATCTTT.

With regard to this clone: TCRdb shows a much larger clone's protein in place of this DNA's translation, and the two differ at residue 5, likely through a read error; the protein shown is translated from the DNA. Called V gene: TRDV1; the J gene was not called; the DNA was not compared with TRDD3, the D call given in the table. Germline V gives CDR1 TSWWSYY, CDR2 QGS. This CDR3 contains 15 residues. The DNA for the CDR3 is TGTGCTCTTGGGGCTTATGAAACTGGGGGATACAGGGTCATCTTT. Translation: CALGAYETGGYRVIF.

There are a few counts of this clone. The protein in TCRdb stems from a much larger clone and differs at residue 13 from this DNA's translation, likely a read error; here the protein is translated from the DNA. The V gene is TRDV1, the J gene TRDJ1; TRDD3 matches at 11 bases. With 3 bases clipped from V and 0 bases from J, the junction kept 33 bases outside the gene matches. This CDR3 is 26 amino acids long. CDR1 is TSWWSYY and CDR2 is QGS in the germline V gene. DNA for the CDR3: TGTGCTCTTGGGGAGTCTTTTACCTTCCTACAAGCCACATACTGGGGGATAGACCAGAACACCGATAAACTCATCTTT. It is translated as CALGESFTFLQATYWGIDQNTDKLIF.

A remark on this clone: It is likely a read error: a sequence one base away is far more abundant. Within the sample, other DNA sequences also encode this same CDR3. V and J are TRDV1 and TRDJ1; 10 positions agree with TRDD3. TCRdb supplies no J gene; here it was assigned by aligning the nucleotide sequence to germline. V was clipped by 3 bases and J by 7 bases; unmatched bases: 32. The CDR3 contains 23 residues. Per germline, CDR1 TSWWSYY and CDR2 QGS. CDR3 loop: CALGDKAPAWGILLLGPLPKLIF. CDR3 DNA: TGTGCTCTTGGGGACAAAGCCCCGGCATGGGGGATACTCCTCTTAGGGCCTCTCCCTAAACTCATCTTT.

A word on this clone: One end of the junction fails to match germline, which may point to a read error. The sample carries other DNA sequences with the same CDR3. In nucleotides, the CDR3 is TGTGCCCTTGGGGAACGGGGGGAATACTTCCCCACGACTCTGGGGGATCGAAGAAGAAAGTACACCGATAAACTCATCTTT. Amino acids: CALGERGEYFPTTLGDRRRKYTDKLIF. The V and J genes are TRDV1 and TRDJ1, with 9 bases fitting TRDD3. TCRdb carries no J gene annotation; the J gene was assigned here by matching the DNA with germline. The germline V gene has CDR1 TSWWSYY and CDR2 QGS. This CDR3 spans 27 amino acids.

Points on this clone: A read error likely explains why the TCRdb protein, taken from a much larger clone, differs from this DNA's translation at residue 18; the protein shown is translated from the DNA. The V call is TRDV1, the J call TRDJ1; D might be TRDD3 (6 bases). Here the J gene was assigned by germline matching of the DNA, as TCRdb has none. Looked up from germline, CDR1 is TSWWSYY and CDR2 is QGS. Deletions cut 1 base from V and 0 bases from J, with 39 bases between. The CDR3 covers 25 residues. The CDR3: CALGEPYLPFRYGVGTLQYTDKLIF. The CDR3 DNA is TGTGCTCTTGGGGAACCCTATCTCCCCTTTCGATACGGGGTGGGGACCTTACAGTACACCGATAAACTCATCTTT.

A few counts support this clone. This DNA's translation differs at residue 11 from TCRdb's protein, which comes from a much larger clone; a read error is likely, and the protein shown is translated from the DNA. V and J are TRDV2 and TRDJ1, with 13 bases matching TRDD3. Germline matching of the DNA provided the J gene here, since TCRdb leaves it blank. Germline lookup yields CDR1 GEAIGNYY and CDR2 EKD. With 1 base clipped from V and 5 bases from J, the junction kept 6 bases outside the gene matches. The CDR3 consists of 16 residues. Here the CDR3 reads CACDTLLGDTWDKLIF. The CDR3 DNA is TGTGCCTGTGACACACTACTGGGGGATACGTGGGATAAACTCATCTTT.

This clone was observed at least ten times. This likely traces to a read error, being one base from a far larger clone. The same CDR3 arises from other DNA sequences in this sample as well. J is TRDJ1 and V is TRDV2, with D uncertain. TCRdb gives no J gene; it was assigned here by matching the DNA to germline. Germline loops: CDR1 GEAIGNYY, CDR2 EKD. This CDR3 comprises 15 residues. V dropped 1 base and J dropped 1 base, with 12 bases sitting between them. CDR3 sequence reads: CACDTKGGSTDKLIF. The CDR3 DNA is TGTGCCTGTGACACAAAGGGAGGATCCACCGATAAACTCATCTTT.

In the case of this clone: The TCRdb record carries a much larger clone's protein, which differs from this DNA's translation at residue 9; a read error is the likely cause, and the protein listed here is the DNA translation. This chain connects TRDV2 to TRDJ1, with a possible D match to TRDD2 (6 bases). TCRdb supplies no J gene; here it was assigned by aligning the nucleotide sequence to germline. CDR3 length: 23 residues. Germline assignment: CDR1 GEAIGNYY and CDR2 EKD. V dropped 2 bases and J dropped 0 bases, with 36 bases sitting between them. CDR3 amino acids: CACDMVGFPPNLPAGAYTDKLIF. DNA of the CDR3: TGTGCCTGTGACATGGTCGGATTCCCCCCAAACCTTCCCGCTGGAGCGTACACCGATAAACTCATCTTT.

About this clone: It is likely a read error: a sequence one base away is far more abundant. The same CDR3 also results from other DNA sequences found in this sample. The chain joins TRDV1 to TRDJ1; 7 positions agree with TRDD3. Matching the DNA to germline supplied the J gene, which TCRdb does not give. Germline V gene data show CDR1 as TSWWSYY and CDR2 as QGS. Germline trimming cut 0 bases from V and 0 bases from J; bases unmatched to any gene: 22. The CDR3 contains 22 residues. This CDR3 reads CALGELVGLSDLTGGYTDKLIF. For the CDR3, the DNA is TGTGCTCTTGGGGAACTAGTTGGCCTGAGCGACCTCACCGGGGGATACACCGATAAACTCATCTTT.

Worth noting for this clone: With a far larger clone one base away, a read error is the likely cause. This sample includes further DNA sequences coding for the same CDR3. The V gene is TRDV1, but the J gene lacks a call; no check of the table's D call, TRDD3, against the DNA was made. This CDR3 is built from 21 residues. The V gene's germline CDR1 is TSWWSYY and CDR2 QGS. The CDR3 region is CALGEVCSSFLGDSNTDKLIF. CDR3 coding DNA: TGTGCTCTTGGGGAGGTATGTTCCTCCTTCCTGGGGGATAGCAACACCGATAAGCTCATCTTT.

This clone was found many times. The chain employs TRDV1 and TRDJ1; 8 nucleotides agree with TRDD3. CDR3 length: 19 amino acids. The J segment lost 0 bases and the V segment lost 2 bases, leaving 14 bases of the junction unmatched. Looked up from germline, CDR1 is TSWWSYY and CDR2 is QGS. As DNA, the CDR3 is TGTGCTCTTGGGGAATGTACGGGATACGCGGTCCGGTACACCGATAAACTCATCTTT. Its translation is CALGECTGYAVRYTDKLIF.

Concerning this clone itself: TCRdb lists the protein of a much larger clone for this DNA, which differs at residue 10, so this is likely a read error; the protein given here is translated from the DNA itself. This sample also contains other DNA sequences that code for the same CDR3. The gene calls are TRDV1 and TRDJ1, with 7 positions matching TRDD3. The J gene, missing from TCRdb, was assigned here through DNA to germline matching. The CDR3 length is 16 residues. Trimming took 0 bases from V and 4 from J; bases not matched to a gene: 8. The V gene's germline CDR1 is TSWWSYY and CDR2 QGS. The CDR3 DNA reads TGTGCTCTTGGGGAACTAAGGTGGGGGACCATCGATAAACTCATCTTT. Translated, it gives CALGELRWGTIDKLIF.

This clone showed up many times. The protein in TCRdb stems from a much larger clone and differs at residue 9 from this DNA's translation, likely a read error; here the protein is translated from the DNA. This chain uses TRDV2 with TRDJ1; 10 bases are shared with TRDD3. TCRdb lists no J gene, so it was determined here by aligning the DNA to germline. The CDR3 covers 22 residues. The V and J ends lost 1 base and 2 bases, in that order; junction bases with no gene match: 24. Germline lookup yields CDR1 GEAIGNYY and CDR2 EKD. CDR3 nucleotide sequence: TGTGCCTGTGACACGGTGGGCTCAATGAAGACTTCACTGGGGGATTCAACCGATAAACTCATCTTT. It yields the protein CACDTVGSMKTSLGDSTDKLIF.

The chain employs TRDV1 and TRDJ1; D is perhaps TRDD3 (6 bases). TCRdb records no J gene; here it was assigned by comparing the DNA to germline. CDR1 and CDR2 (germline): TSWWSYY, QGS. V was pared by 3 bases and J by 0 bases, with 20 bases between. CDR3 size: 18 residues. DNA for the CDR3: TGTGCTCTTGGGGATCTAGCCTTCTGGGGATTCTACACCGATAAACTCATCTTT. Translation: CALGDLAFWGFYTDKLIF.

The sample holds a few counts of this clone. This DNA's translation differs at residue 12 from TCRdb's protein, which comes from a much larger clone; a read error is likely, and the protein shown is translated from the DNA. Other DNA sequences in the sample encode the same CDR3. The V and J genes are TRDV1 and TRDJ1, with 8 bases matching TRDD3. No J gene was available from TCRdb, and it was assigned here by a germline match of the DNA. Germline CDR1 TSWWSYY, CDR2 QGS. The ends lost 4 bases at V and 5 bases at J; junction bases unmatched: 33. The CDR3 has 23 residues. In nucleotides, the CDR3 is TGTGCTCTTGGGGTTCCGTCTATTCCCTTCCACAGAACTGGGGGGCGAGCCCAGGATAAACTCATCTTT. This translates into CALGVPSIPFHRTGGRAQDKLIF.

Remarks on this clone: TCRdb shows a much larger clone's protein in place of this DNA's translation, and the two differ at residue 3, likely through a read error; the protein shown is translated from the DNA. The V call is TRDV1, the J call TRDJ3; TRDD3 agrees at 11 bases. The J gene was missing in TCRdb and was found by matching the end of the DNA to germline. The length of the CDR3 is 22 residues. CDR1 is TSWWSYY, CDR2 QGS, per germline. In DNA, the CDR3 is TGTGCTCCTGGGCGAACGTGGGGGATACGCGTTTCGAGCTCCTGGGACACCCGACAGATGTTTTTC. Protein: CAPGRTWGIRVSSSWDTRQMFF.

This clone has a handful of counts. TCRdb assigns this DNA the protein of a much larger clone, which departs from its translation at residue 12; this likely reflects a read error, and the protein shown comes from translating the DNA. The CDR3 DNA reads as TGTGCTCTTGGGGAACTTTTGAGAGGAGCTACTTCACTGGGGGATTACTGGGGGTTCACCGATAAACTCATCTTT. Its protein is CALGELLRGATSLGDYWGFTDKLIF. The chain recombines TRDV1 with TRDJ1; TRDD3 matches 10 bases. TCRdb supplies no J gene; here it was assigned by aligning the nucleotide sequence to germline. The CDR3 runs to 25 residues. CDR1 and CDR2 (germline): TSWWSYY, QGS. V was pared by 0 bases and J by 1 base, with 29 bases of the junction left unmatched.

This clone was observed many times. A far larger clone is a single base away, which makes a read error likely. This specimen includes other DNA sequences encoding the same CDR3. The chain joins TRDV3 to TRDJ1; tentative D call: TRDD3 (5 bases). V was clipped by 5 bases and J by 10 bases, with 23 bases between them. Germline lookup yields CDR1 TVYSNPD and CDR2 GDNSRS (reference sequence). This CDR3 has 13 amino acids. This CDR3 is CAKRGRIGDGLIF. The CDR3 DNA reads as TGTGCCAAACGAGGGAGGATTGGGGACGGACTCATCTTT.

This clone was observed a few times. A single base is all that separates this from a far larger clone, so a read error is likely. This specimen includes other DNA sequences encoding the same CDR3. This chain joins TRDV3 and TRDJ1; 9 positions match TRDD3. The J gene is absent in TCRdb and was assigned here via DNA matching to germline. There are 23 residues in the CDR3. In germline, CDR1 is TVYSNPD, CDR2 GDNSRS (reference sequence). Unmatched junction bases numbered 33, after V lost 4 bases and J lost 0 bases. This CDR3 reads CASLSTGGQTAKVGVRYTDKLIF. The CDR3, as DNA: TGTGCCTCCCTCAGTACTGGGGGACAGACGGCGAAAGTAGGGGTGAGATACACCGATAAACTCATCTTT.

A note on this clone: TCRdb lists the protein of a much larger clone for this DNA, which differs at residue 14, so this is likely a read error; the protein given here is translated from the DNA itself. CDR3 region: CALGEPPSAYWGPCLNTDKLIF. CDR3 DNA sequence: TGTGCTCTTGGGGAACCGCCTTCTGCGTACTGGGGACCTTGTCTGAACACCGATAAACTCATCTTT. This sequence joins TRDV1 and TRDJ1; 7 bases are a match to TRDD3. TCRdb records no J gene; here it was assigned by comparing the DNA to germline. Losses at the gene ends were 1 base for V and 0 bases for J; bases not matched to a gene: 23. CDR3 length equals 22 residues. Germline CDR1 is TSWWSYY and CDR2 is QGS.

In its sample, this clone was seen a few times. The protein TCRdb lists belongs to a much larger clone and differs from this DNA's translation at residue 5, which points to a read error; the protein shown is made from the DNA. This chain connects TRDV1 to TRDJ1; D unclear. The J gene is not listed in TCRdb, so it was assigned here from a DNA match to germline. The CDR3 sequence is 22 residues long. Germline loops: CDR1 TSWWSYY, CDR2 QGS. V lost 9 bases, J lost 1 base, and 39 bases lay in between. The CDR3 region is CALLRRPFYFPPHPSSTDKLIF. CDR3 sequence (DNA): TGTGCTCTGCTTCGGCGGCCCTTTTATTTCCCCCCCCATCCCTCATCCACCGATAAACTCATCTTT.

Many counts were recorded for this clone. The chain carries TRDV1 and TRDJ1; TRDD3 aligns across 11 bases. J was trimmed by 0 bases and V by 0 bases; bases with no gene match: 12. From germline, CDR1 is TSWWSYY and CDR2 QGS. The CDR3 is 20 residues long. The CDR3 protein is CALGELSFYWGIWYTDKLIF. In DNA, the CDR3 is TGTGCTCTTGGGGAACTTTCCTTTTACTGGGGGATATGGTACACCGATAAACTCATCTTT.

This clone was found a few times. A far larger clone lies a single base away; this is likely a read error. The sample contains more than one DNA sequence encoding this CDR3. The chain joins TRDV3 to TRDJ1, with TRDD3 matching 9 bases. Here the J gene was assigned by germline matching of the DNA, as TCRdb has none. The germline CDR1 and CDR2 sequences are TVYSNPD and GDNSRS (reference sequence). The CDR3 is 26 residues long. CDR3 nucleotide sequence: TGTGCATACGGATCCTTCCTTAAGCCCCTGCTACTGGGGGACCCCGAATATCCCCCCACTGTTTATAAACTCATCTTT. This translates into CAYGSFLKPLLLGDPEYPPTVYKLIF. Supplemented by reference TRDV3 and TRDJ1, the full variable domain reads CDKVTQSSPDQTVASGSEVVLLCTYDTVYSNPDLFWYRIRPDYSFQFVFYGDNSRSEGADFTQGRFSVKHILTQKAFHLVISPVRTEDSATYYCAYGSFLKPLLLGDPEYPPTVYKLIFGKGTRVTVEP.